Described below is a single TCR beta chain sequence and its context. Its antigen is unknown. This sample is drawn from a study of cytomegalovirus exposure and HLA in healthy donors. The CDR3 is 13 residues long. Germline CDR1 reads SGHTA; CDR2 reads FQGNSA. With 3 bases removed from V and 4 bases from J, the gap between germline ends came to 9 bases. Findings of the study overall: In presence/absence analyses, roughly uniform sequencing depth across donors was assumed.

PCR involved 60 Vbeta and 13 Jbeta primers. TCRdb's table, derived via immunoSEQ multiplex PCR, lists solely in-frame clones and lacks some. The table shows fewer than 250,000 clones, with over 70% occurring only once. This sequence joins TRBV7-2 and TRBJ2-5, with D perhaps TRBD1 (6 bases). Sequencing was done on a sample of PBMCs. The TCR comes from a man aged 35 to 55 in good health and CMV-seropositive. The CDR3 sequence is CASSFQGRETQYF. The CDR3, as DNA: TGTGCCAGCAGCTTCCAGGGGCGAGAGACCCAGTACTTC.